Detailed here is one T cell receptor (beta chain). Its antigen remains unknown. The data are from a study of CD8 T cells in ankylosing spondylitis. Study results and caveats: A motif in TCR beta, a set of several highly homologous variants, appeared characteristic of ankylosing spondylitis blood. Reportedly, matched ankylosing spondylitis synovial fluid was significantly enriched for disease-linked clones.

The CDR3 extends over 12 amino acids. The germline V gene encodes CDR1 SGHNT and CDR2 YENEEA. Trimming left V 3 bases short and J 8 bases short, with 10 bases between. Generation of TCR beta libraries employed quantitative 5'-RACE incorporating molecular barcodes. TCRdb redid the calling of the 5' RACE reads with MiXCR, one entry per CDR3 protein. The sample lists a few hundred thousand distinct CDR3 sequences; roughly 12% were seen once. This receptor was identified in a male donor with ankylosing spondylitis. Input material: blood, either unsorted or a sorted T cell fraction (not recorded which). The chain uses TRBV11-3 and TRBJ1-1; D remains unclear. The CDR3 DNA is TGTGCCAGCAGCTTTAGCGGTTTAGAAGCTTTCTTT. It specifies CASSFSGLEAFF.